The 4 T cell receptor beta chains reported below all come from one sample, sequenced in a study of T cells in Graves' hyperthyroidism and ophthalmopathy (dated by TCRdb to between 2018 and 2021). The receptor library was made with multiplex PCR. Instrument used: Illumina HiSeq 2000. TCR beta CDR3 regions were amplified from RNA transcripts. For the first round of RT-PCR on the TCR CDR3, the HTBI primer set was used together with the Qiagen OneStep RT-PCR kit. TCRdb trimmed the raw reads at Q25, called clones with MiXCR and kept productive beta chains. Here each entry gathers all rows of one CDR3 protein and keeps the most common genes and DNA. This sample comprises about 580,000 distinct CDR3 sequences, roughly 13% of them detected only once. The ten largest clonotypes hold 4.5% to 6% of the sample. Sequenced input: blood. All receptors derive from a woman in her 30s with Graves' hyperthyroidism that later progressed to Graves' ophthalmopathy.

This clonotype was seen at least ten times. This chain links TRBV12-3 or TRBV12-4 with TRBJ1-5; D is unresolved. The CDR3 loop spans 14 amino acids. Deletions cut 5 bases from V and 0 bases from J, with 8 bases between. The CDR3 region has the DNA TGTGCCAGCAGTCGCCCCTATAGCAATCAGCCCCAGCATTTT. It specifies CASSRPYSNQPQHF.

This clonotype has a count of ten or more. V and J are TRBV12-3 or TRBV12-4 and TRBJ2-3; TRBD2 is a possible D gene (5 bases). The CDR3 is 13 residues long. Between the trimmed V and J ends, which lost 8 bases and 1 base, there was a span of 10 bases. CDR3 sequence: CASRGLGTDTQYF. The CDR3 nucleotides are TGTGCCAGCCGTGGACTGGGCACAGATACGCAGTATTTT.

This clonotype was found many times. The chain is built from TRBV28 and TRBJ1-6; D ambiguous. CDR3 size: 14 residues. CDR1 is MDHEN, CDR2 SYDVKM, per germline. The germline V and J ends were trimmed by 3 bases and 8 bases, with 11 bases remaining between them. The CDR3 nucleotides read TGTGCCAGCAGTTTTCGGGGTGGGGATTCACCCCTCCACTTT. Translating it yields CASSFRGGDSPLHF.

The rearrangement links TRBV2 to TRBJ2-7; 10 bases fit TRBD2. V was pared by 6 bases and J by 7 bases, with 9 bases of the junction left unmatched. The CDR3 is 14 residues long. CDR1 is SNHLY and CDR2 is FYNNEI in the germline V gene. As DNA, the CDR3 is TGTGCCAGCAGCGCCACCCTAGCGGGAGTTGAGCAGTACTTC. It codes for CASSATLAGVEQYF.